The 16 T cell receptor beta chains given below trace back to one sample, sequenced in a study of relationships among human T cell subsets (dated by TCRdb to the early 2010s). CD4+CD25+ regulatory T cells were selected from positively selected CD4+ cells using anti-CD25 beads. The library relied on multiplex PCR. The run used a 454 GS FLX. TCR alpha and beta CDR3 regions were amplified from mRNA by semiquantitative ARM-PCR. In ARM-PCR, tagged nested gene-specific primers were used first, and exponential amplification was then carried out by communal superprimers. TCRdb applied fastp at Q25 and MiXCR to the public reads, then kept only in-frame beta chains. Every entry covers one CDR3 protein and lists the most common genes and DNA from its rows. The sample table shows about 14,000 distinct CDR3 sequences, and over 50% are seen once. The leading ten clones occupy roughly 2% of the sample. Sequenced input: Tregs sorted from blood. Every receptor here comes from a man aged 35 to 55 in good health.

The V gene is TRBV5-1, the J gene TRBJ1-3; D uncertain. Germline values: CDR1 SGHRS, CDR2 YFSETQ. The CDR3 consists of 14 residues. The V and J ends lost 2 bases and 0 bases respectively, with 6 bases between them. The CDR3, as DNA: TGCGCCAGCAGCTTAGATTACTCTGGAAACACCATATATTTT. It codes for CASSLDYSGNTIYF.

The chain carries TRBV11-2 and TRBJ2-7; D gene unclear. The CDR3 contains 14 residues. Germline-derived CDR1 and CDR2 are SGHAT and FQNNGV. Trimming removed 4 bases at V and 4 bases at J, with 14 bases between. CDR3 in amino acids: CASSSSRIWYEQYF. The CDR3 bases are TGTGCCAGCAGCTCTTCGCGGATTTGGTACGAGCAGTACTTC.

The chain employs TRBV11-2 and TRBJ2-4, with D maybe TRBD1 (5 bases). The V gene lost 5 bases and the J gene lost 0 bases, with 11 bases spanning the gap. This CDR3 comprises 15 residues. CDR1 and CDR2 (germline): SGHAT, FQNNGV. The DNA for the CDR3 is TGTGCCAGCAGCCCAATAAGGGGAGCCAAAAACATTCAGTACTTC. It encodes CASSPIRGAKNIQYF.

This chain joins TRBV20-1 and TRBJ2-7; no clear D gene. The germline CDR1 and CDR2 sequences are DFQATT and SNEGSKA (reference sequence). V was shortened by 5 bases and J by 1 base, with 15 bases between the two germline ends. CDR3 size: 14 residues. Here the CDR3 reads CSAPWAGNSYEQYF. For the CDR3, the DNA is TGCAGTGCTCCCTGGGCTGGGAATTCCTACGAGCAGTACTTC.

This rearrangement joins TRBV7-6 to TRBJ1-1, with unresolved D. The CDR3 contains 14 residues. From germline, CDR1 is SGHVS and CDR2 FNYEAQ. Deletions cut 1 base from V and 4 bases from J, with 10 bases between. This CDR3 is CASSLEPDTTEAFF. The CDR3 DNA follows: TGTGCCAGCAGCTTAGAACCCGACACCACTGAAGCTTTCTTT.

The gene calls are TRBV5-8 and TRBJ1-5; weak D call: TRBD1 (6 bases). This CDR3 has 16 amino acids. Germline V CDR1 and CDR2: SGHTS, YDEGEE. With 4 bases removed from V and 2 bases from J, the gap between germline ends came to 16 bases. This CDR3 is CASSPTWGHGNQPQHF. CDR3 coding DNA: TGTGCCAGCAGCCCTACTTGGGGGCATGGCAATCAGCCCCAGCATTTT.

V and J are TRBV20-1 and TRBJ1-1; 8 bases map to TRBD1. The CDR3 is made up of 12 amino acids. V lost 6 bases to trimming and J lost 3 bases; unmatched junction nucleotides: 3. Germline values: CDR1 DFQATT, CDR2 SNEGSKA (reference sequence). The CDR3: CSARQGYTEAFF. The CDR3 DNA is TGCAGTGCCAGACAGGGGTACACTGAAGCTTTCTTT.

This clonotype was recorded a few times. The V call is TRBV12-3 or TRBV12-4, the J call TRBJ2-3; 7 positions match TRBD2. V shed 5 bases and J 5 bases; nucleotides not matched to a gene: 13. This CDR3 comprises 16 residues. The CDR3 protein is CASSPRGGRVGDTQYF. The CDR3 DNA reads TGTGCCAGCAGTCCCCGTGGAGGGAGGGTAGGAGATACGCAGTATTTT.

The chain recombines TRBV27 with TRBJ1-2; no clear D. CDR3 length: 13 amino acids. Germline assignment: CDR1 MNHEY and CDR2 SMNVEV (reference sequence). V lost 6 bases and J 2 bases, leaving 10 bases between the germline ends. Written as DNA, the CDR3 is TGTGCCAGCAGGCCCCCCGGAAACTATGGCTACACCTTC. It yields the protein CASRPPGNYGYTF.

This chain uses TRBV2 with TRBJ2-3; the D is unclear. V was cut by 3 bases and J by 3 bases, with 16 bases left in between. CDR3 length equals 16 residues. Germline-derived CDR1 and CDR2 are SNHLY and FYNNEI. In nucleotides, the CDR3 is TGTGCCAGCAGTGAGTTTAAGGGAATAGGAACAGATACGCAGTATTTT. Translation gives CASSEFKGIGTDTQYF.

The gene calls are TRBV11-2 and TRBJ2-3, with D unclear. Trimming pared 1 base from V and 2 bases from J, leaving 10 bases between. Looked up from germline, CDR1 is SGHAT and CDR2 is FQNNGV. CDR3 length: 15 amino acids. In DNA, the CDR3 is TGTGCCAGCAGCTTAGCCCGTTTGTCCACAGATACGCAGTATTTT. Its translation: CASSLARLSTDTQYF.

A few counts support this clonotype. The rearrangement links TRBV11-2 to TRBJ1-1; unclear D gene. The ends were cut back, 3 bases at V and 1 base at J, with 9 bases in the middle. Germline V gene sequence: CDR1 SGHAT, CDR2 FQNNGV. The CDR3 contains 14 residues. The CDR3, as DNA: TGTGCCAGCAGCTTCTCGGGTAAGAACACTGAAGCTTTCTTT. It specifies CASSFSGKNTEAFF.

The J gene is TRBJ1-5, the V gene TRBV20-1; TRBD1 aligns across 11 bases. Germline trimming cut 3 bases from V and 7 bases from J; bases unmatched to any gene: 5. This CDR3 spans 14 amino acids. Germline V CDR1 and CDR2: DFQATT, SNEGSKA (reference sequence). CDR3 DNA sequence: TGCAGTGCTAGTTGGGACAGGGGGGGACAGCCCCAGCATTTT. Its translation is CSASWDRGGQPQHF.

V and J are TRBV2 and TRBJ1-1; 8 bases fit TRBD1. Germline CDR1 and CDR2: SNHLY and FYNNEI. The CDR3 totals 12 residues. V gave up 5 bases and J gave up 5 bases; unmatched junction bases: 1. Here the CDR3 reads CASSRQGTEAFF. DNA for the CDR3: TGTGCCAGCAGTAGACAGGGGACTGAAGCTTTCTTT.

This clonotype was counted a few times. The chain recombines TRBV4-1 with TRBJ1-2; D possibly corresponds to TRBD1 (5 bases). Germline CDR1 MGHRA, CDR2 YSYEKL. The CDR3 runs to 14 residues. Deletions cut 1 base from V and 7 bases from J, with 13 bases between. The CDR3: CASSQVTTGSGYTF. In DNA form, the CDR3 reads TGCGCCAGCAGCCAAGTTACAACAGGATCTGGCTACACCTTC.

The chain carries TRBV11-2 and TRBJ2-5; D gene unclear. CDR3 length: 14 residues. Germline CDR1 SGHAT, CDR2 FQNNGV. The V end was cut by 5 bases, the J end by 4 bases, with 14 bases between. The CDR3 DNA reads as TGTGCCAGCAGCCCGATCCGCAGATCAGAGACCCAGTACTTC. This sequence encodes CASSPIRRSETQYF.